The 28 T cell receptor beta chains below all came from one sample that was sequenced in a study of blood T cells in healthy people across ages. Then a second PCR, running about 6 to 11 cycles, was carried out with a sample-barcoded 5' primer and a J-beta primer mix. TCRdb re-derived calls from the 5' RACE reads in MiXCR, one entry per CDR3 protein. The table records over 950,000 distinct CDR3 sequences, roughly 51% of them present only once. The source material was blood. These receptors originate from a woman aged 55-69 years in good health.

The chain uses TRBV7-2 and TRBJ1-6, with no clear D. The CDR3 loop spans 12 amino acids. Germline V gives CDR1 SGHTA, CDR2 FQGNSA. V dropped 3 bases and J dropped 10 bases, with 7 bases sitting between them. The CDR3 bases are TGTGCCAGCAGCTTTCTGGGGTCACCCCTCCACTTT. This gives the protein CASSFLGSPLHF.

The J gene is TRBJ1-6, the V gene TRBV29-1, with a tentative D call TRBD1 (5 bases). The CDR3 totals 14 residues. V shed 4 bases and J shed 10 bases, with 17 bases lying between them. CDR1 is SQVTM, CDR2 ANQGSEA, per germline. CDR3 in amino acids: CSVGTGLKGSPLHF. The CDR3 DNA is TGCAGCGTTGGCACAGGCCTCAAAGGGTCACCCCTCCACTTT.

This clonotype was recorded a few times. DNA of the CDR3: TGTGCCAGCAGTGAATCTAGCGGGAGAAATTTCGGCGACAATGAGCAGTTCTTC. The encoded protein is CASSESSGRNFGDNEQFF. This sequence joins TRBV2 and TRBJ2-1, with 10 nucleotides matching TRBD2. The V segment lost 2 bases and the J segment 5 bases; nucleotides outside the gene matches: 12. This CDR3 is built from 18 residues. The germline V gene has CDR1 SNHLY and CDR2 FYNNEI. Variable domain in full (rest from reference TRBV2 and TRBJ2-1): EPEVTQTPSHQVTQMGQEVILRCVPISNHLYFYWYRQILGQKVEFLVSFYNNEISEKSEIFDDQFSVERPDGSNFTLKIRSTKLEDSAMYFCASSESSGRNFGDNEQFFGPGTRLTVL.

This clonotype has a single count. The CDR3 protein is CASSSTSGNPYEQYF. CDR3 DNA sequence: TGTGCCAGCAGCTCGACTAGCGGGAACCCGTACGAGCAGTACTTC. The chain links TRBV7-2 to TRBJ2-4; the match to TRBD2 covers 11 bases. The DNA end favors TRBJ2-7, so the J call may be wrong. Looked up from germline, CDR1 is SGHTA and CDR2 is FQGNSA. CDR3 size: 15 residues.

The V call is TRBV28, the J call TRBJ2-7; 7 positions match TRBD1. The CDR3 contains 18 residues. Germline V lookup: CDR1 MDHEN, CDR2 SYDVKM. The V and J ends lost 4 bases and 0 bases, in that order; junction bases with no gene match: 15. The CDR3 loop is CASSWDRLPAKSSYEQYF. DNA for the CDR3: TGTGCCAGCAGTTGGGACAGACTCCCGGCAAAGAGCTCCTACGAGCAGTACTTC.

This clonotype was seen repeatedly, ten times or more. DNA for the CDR3: TGTGCCAGCAGCTTAGGATCGGGAGAGATGGAAAAACTGTTTTTT. Its translation is CASSLGSGEMEKLFF. The V and J genes are TRBV7-9 and TRBJ1-4; D call uncertain. The V and J ends lost 1 base and 8 bases respectively, with 14 bases between them. CDR1 SEHNR and CDR2 FQNEAQ come from the germline V gene (reference sequence). The CDR3 sequence is 15 residues long.

The genes are TRBV11-2 and TRBJ2-5; 9 bases are shared with TRBD1. The J call may be incorrect, as the DNA end agrees better with TRBJ2-7. This CDR3 contains 16 residues. CDR1 and CDR2 (germline): SGHAT, FQNNGV. The CDR3, as DNA: TGTGCCAGCAGCTTGTCCCTAGGGACAGGGAAGTACGAGCAGTACTTC. Translated, it gives CASSLSLGTGKYEQYF.

The rearrangement links TRBV28 to TRBJ2-3; TRBD2 agrees at 10 bases. This CDR3 comprises 18 residues. V lost 6 bases, J lost 2 bases, and 14 bases stayed unmatched. Germline V gives CDR1 MDHEN, CDR2 SYDVKM. This chain's CDR3 is CASSRNSVAGGDTDTQYF. The CDR3, as DNA: TGTGCCAGCAGCCGCAACTCAGTAGCGGGGGGAGACACAGATACGCAGTATTTT.

This clonotype turned up a few times. One junction end does not reproduce the germline sequence, and a read error may be involved. The CDR3 DNA is TGTGCCAGCAGCTTCGAGGCAACCTCCCACGAGCAGTACTTC. Its protein product is CASSFEATSHEQYF. The chain joins TRBV5-6 to TRBJ2-7; the D is unclear. CDR3 length: 14 residues. Germline V gene lookup returns CDR1 SGHDT and CDR2 YYEEEE.

The genes are TRBV5-8 and TRBJ1-4; TRBD1 aligns across 9 bases. This CDR3 contains 16 residues. Germline CDR1 is SGHTS and CDR2 is YDEGEE. Losses at the gene ends were 0 bases for V and 8 bases for J; bases not matched to a gene: 8. CDR3 DNA: TGTGCCAGCAGCTTGGAGGTGGGACAGGGCCGAGAAAAACTGTTTTTT. Encoded protein: CASSLEVGQGREKLFF.

This sequence joins TRBV10-2 and TRBJ1-2; D is undetermined. The CDR3 totals 14 residues. Germline CDR1 reads WSHSY; CDR2 reads SAAADI. V lost 9 bases and J lost 2, with 16 bases in between. DNA of the CDR3: TGCGCCAGTGGAGGAGCAGGAGAGAACTATGGCTACACCTTC. Amino acid sequence: CASGGAGENYGYTF.

The chain joins TRBV10-3 to TRBJ2-1, with 10 bases matching TRBD1. V lost 10 bases to trimming and J lost 8 bases; unmatched junction nucleotides: 8. This CDR3 has 13 residues. CDR1 is ENHRY and CDR2 is SYGVKD in the germline V gene. The CDR3 DNA follows: TGTGCCACAATGGGACAGGGGCTCGATGAGCAGTTCTTC. It encodes CATMGQGLDEQFF.

V and J are TRBV3-1 and TRBJ2-4, with TRBD2 matching 12 bases. TRBJ2-7 matches the DNA end more closely, so the J call is doubtful. Germline CDR1 LGHDT, CDR2 YNNKEL (reference sequence). The CDR3 contains 17 residues. This chain's CDR3 is CASSQDTASGRAPEQYF. For the CDR3, the DNA is TGTGCCAGCAGCCAAGATACGGCTAGCGGGAGGGCCCCCGAGCAGTACTTC.

The rearrangement joins TRBV29-1 to TRBJ2-3, with 8 bases matching TRBD1. The germline V gene encodes CDR1 SQVTM and CDR2 ANQGSEA. V trimming: 7 bases; J trimming: 0 bases; junction bases outside the gene matches: 3. The CDR3 spans 13 residues. The DNA of the CDR3 is TGCAGCGGTCAGGGGGCTAGCACAGATACGCAGTATTTT. This encodes CSGQGASTDTQYF.

This clonotype occurred many times. The J gene is TRBJ2-7, the V gene TRBV10-3; TRBD1 aligns across 8 bases. Germline V CDR1 and CDR2: ENHRY, SYGVKD. The trim removed 0 bases at V and 1 base at J, leaving 11 bases unmatched. This CDR3 is 18 amino acids long. As DNA, the CDR3 is TGTGCCATCAGTGAGTCGACCCCCGGGACAGGCTTATCCTACGAGCAGTACTTC. This translates into CAISESTPGTGLSYEQYF.

This rearrangement joins TRBV5-8 to TRBJ2-5; 7 nucleotides align to TRBD1. Germline V CDR1 and CDR2: SGHTS, YDEGEE. The CDR3 contains 19 residues. J was trimmed by 6 bases and V by 4 bases; bases with no gene match: 24. The chain's CDR3 is CASSLGQEDRSGSRKTQYF. CDR3 bases: TGTGCCAGCAGCCTCGGACAGGAGGACCGCTCAGGCTCTAGAAAGACCCAGTACTTC.

The J gene is TRBJ2-7, the V gene TRBV27; maybe TRBD2 (6 bases). The V gene's germline CDR1 is MNHEY and CDR2 SMNVEV (reference sequence). Trimming left V 7 bases short and J 7 bases short, with 23 bases between. The CDR3 is made up of 15 amino acids. The CDR3 is CASNHLAASYNEQYF. The CDR3 coding sequence is TGTGCCAGCAACCACTTAGCGGCCTCCTACAATGAGCAGTACTTC.

Here the CDR3 DNA reads TGTGCCAGCAGTAGAGCGGGCGAAGGGGAAGAGCAGTACTTC. Amino acids: CASSRAGEGEEQYF. The V and J genes are TRBV12-3 or TRBV12-4 and TRBJ2-1; the D gene is possibly TRBD2 (6 bases). The J call could be wrong; TRBJ2-7 is a better fit for the DNA end. The CDR3 totals 14 residues.

CDR3 bases: TGTGCCAGCAGCACCCGGACAGGCAATTCACCCCTCCACTTT. Amino acids: CASSTRTGNSPLHF. J is TRBJ1-6 and V is TRBV7-2; 7 nucleotides align to TRBD1. The length of the CDR3 is 14 residues. Germline loops: CDR1 SGHTA, CDR2 FQGNSA. V was pared by 5 bases and J by 7 bases, with 5 bases of the junction left unmatched.

The CDR3 region is CASSSRTLSGRLGYEQYF. CDR3 DNA: TGTGCCAGCAGCTCCAGAACCCTTAGCGGGAGACTTGGTTACGAGCAGTACTTC. This chain uses TRBV7-9 with TRBJ2-7; 9 bases map to TRBD2. Germline assignment: CDR1 SEHNR and CDR2 FQNEAQ (reference sequence). J was trimmed by 4 bases and V by 4 bases; bases with no gene match: 17. This CDR3 has 18 residues.

This sequence joins TRBV29-1 and TRBJ1-1, with 7 bases that match TRBD1. Germline V lookup: CDR1 SQVTM, CDR2 ANQGSEA. The CDR3 runs to 12 residues. Trimming cost V 6 bases and J 4 bases; bases outside gene matches: 5. This CDR3 reads CSVKTGATEAFF. In DNA form, the CDR3 reads TGCAGCGTGAAAACAGGGGCCACTGAAGCTTTCTTT.

The chain employs TRBV11-3 and TRBJ2-1; a possible D gene is TRBD2 (5 bases). The ends were cut back, 0 bases at V and 8 bases at J, with 11 bases in the middle. In germline, CDR1 is SGHNT, CDR2 YENEEA. The CDR3 extends over 14 amino acids. As DNA, the CDR3 is TGTGCCAGCAGCTTAGATAGCGTAATGCATGAGCAGTTCTTC. Translating it yields CASSLDSVMHEQFF.

V is TRBV2 and J is TRBJ2-1, with no clear D. V lost 8 bases to trimming and J lost 6 bases, with 17 bases between them. The CDR3 covers 14 residues. Per germline, CDR1 SNHLY and CDR2 FYNNEI. The CDR3 nucleotides are TGTGCCAGCCATCCAAGGGTGATCGGCAATGAGCAGTTCTTC. Encoded protein: CASHPRVIGNEQFF.

The rearrangement links TRBV4-3 to TRBJ2-5; D possibly corresponds to TRBD1 (6 bases). CDR1 and CDR2 from the germline V gene are LGHNA and YSLEER. This CDR3 is built from 15 residues. V shed 4 bases and J shed 2 bases, with 14 bases lying between them. This CDR3 reads CASSLGGTIQETQYF. CDR3 sequence (DNA): TGCGCCAGCAGCCTAGGGGGAACGATTCAAGAGACCCAGTACTTC.

This chain links TRBV18 with TRBJ2-7; 8 bases are a match to TRBD2. V gave up 8 bases and J gave up 0 bases; unmatched junction bases: 9. Germline V lookup: CDR1 KGHSH, CDR2 LQKENI. This CDR3 contains 15 residues. The CDR3 sequence: CASSQRGTSSYEQYF. The DNA of the CDR3 is TGTGCCAGCAGCCAACGGGGGACTAGCTCCTACGAGCAGTACTTC.

V is TRBV27 and J is TRBJ1-2; no clear D. This CDR3 comprises 15 residues. Trimming took 0 bases from V and 4 from J, leaving 12 bases between them. The V gene's germline CDR1 is MNHEY and CDR2 SMNVEV (reference sequence). In DNA, the CDR3 is TGTGCCAGCAGTTTATCTACGGGCGTAAGCTATGGCTACACCTTC. It codes for CASSLSTGVSYGYTF.

This clonotype was picked up a small number of times. This rearrangement joins TRBV28 to TRBJ2-7; 13 bases fit TRBD2. V shed 7 bases, J shed 7 bases, and the junction held 10 bases outside the gene matches. The germline gives CDR1 MDHEN, CDR2 SYDVKM. The CDR3 is 15 amino acids. CDR3: CASTPTSGRAKEQYF. The CDR3 DNA is TGTGCCAGCACTCCTACTAGCGGGAGGGCAAAGGAGCAGTACTTC. Full variable domain (remainder filled in from reference TRBV28 and TRBJ2-7): DVKVTQSSRYLVKRTGEKVFLECVQDMDHENMFWYRQDPGLGLRLIYFSYDVKMKEKGDIPEGYSVSREKKERFSLILESASTNQTSMYLCASTPTSGRAKEQYFGPGTRLTVT.

The chain recombines TRBV4-1 with TRBJ2-4, with D perhaps matching TRBD1 (6 bases). Matching the DNA end better, TRBJ2-7 makes the J call doubtful. The CDR3 totals 15 residues. Germline loops: CDR1 MGHRA, CDR2 YSYEKL. CDR3 sequence (DNA): TGCGCCAGCAGCCAAGCAACAGGGATGGGCTACGAGCAGTACTTC. This gives the protein CASSQATGMGYEQYF.